The present entry profiles one T cell receptor beta chain with its context. Its target is unknown. The data derive from a study of cytomegalovirus exposure and HLA in healthy donors. The primer mix had 60 Vbeta and 13 Jbeta primers. Clones were read by immunoSEQ multiplex PCR, and TCRdb kept only the in-frame ones, dropping some. This sample has roughly 73,000 clones, with roughly four fifths found just once. The study, taken as a whole, reports: Across HLA loci, a later analysis found differing TCR association rates, with DRB1 most and HLA-C fewest. Judged likely to be a sequencing artifact was a cluster of highly shared sequence variants. In vitro assays verified that a few CMV-associated chains recognized CMV antigens specifically. In a later analysis, the majority of CMV-associated beta chains seemingly showed HLA restriction.

The sample taken for sequencing was PBMCs. This sequence originates from a man aged 65 to 85 in good health and CMV-seronegative.

CDR3 bases: TGTGCCAGCAGCGTCGACAGGGGCTTGGAGACCCAGTACTTC. This encodes CASSVDRGLETQYF. The chain employs TRBV14 and TRBJ2-5, with 8 bases identical to TRBD1. Losses at the gene ends were 5 bases for V and 5 bases for J; bases not matched to a gene: 7. This CDR3 region has 14 residues. Germline V gene sequence: CDR1 SGHDN, CDR2 FVKESK.